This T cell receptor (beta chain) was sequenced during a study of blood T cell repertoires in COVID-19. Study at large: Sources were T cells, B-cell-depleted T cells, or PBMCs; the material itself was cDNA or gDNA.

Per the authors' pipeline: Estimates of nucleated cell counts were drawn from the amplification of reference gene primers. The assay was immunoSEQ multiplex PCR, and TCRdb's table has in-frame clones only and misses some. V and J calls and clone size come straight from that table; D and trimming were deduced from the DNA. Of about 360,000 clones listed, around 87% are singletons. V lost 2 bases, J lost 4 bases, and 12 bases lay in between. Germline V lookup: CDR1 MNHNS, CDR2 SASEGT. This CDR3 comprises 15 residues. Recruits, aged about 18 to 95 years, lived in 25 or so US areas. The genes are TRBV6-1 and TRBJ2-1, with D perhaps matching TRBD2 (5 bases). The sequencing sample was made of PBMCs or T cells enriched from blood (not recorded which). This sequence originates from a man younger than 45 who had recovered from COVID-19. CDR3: CASSELLARYNEQFF. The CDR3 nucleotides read TGTGCCAGCAGTGAACTCCTAGCACGGTACAATGAGCAGTTCTTC.